The sequence of this T cell receptor (beta chain) was determined in a study of response to subunit inactivated influenza vaccine. V was cut by 0 bases and J by 0 bases, with 12 bases left in between. This CDR3 has 16 residues. CDR1 KGHSH and CDR2 LQKENI come from the germline V gene. MiXCR, applied by TCRdb to the RT-PCR reads, yields one record per CDR3 protein. Of about 700,000 distinct CDR3 sequences in the sample, 11% to 15% were seen once. V is TRBV18 and J is TRBJ2-7; D is tentatively TRBD1 or TRBD2 (5 bases each). The source was PBMCs from blood, collected 14 to 15 days before vaccination. This sequence was found in a man aged 45-65 years who received an inactivated influenza vaccine. This chain's CDR3 is CASSPPRDRTSYEQYF. CDR3 DNA: TGTGCCAGCTCACCACCGAGGGACCGGACCTCCTACGAGCAGTACTTC.